The 14 T cell receptor beta chains presented below share a single source sample, sequenced in a study of blood T cell repertoires in COVID-19. Using immunoSEQ multiplex PCR, the repertoire was profiled, and TCRdb retains in-frame clones only, with some absent. Of around 250,000 clones in the sample, approximately 85% are singletons; the top ten hold 5% to 6%. The sample taken for sequencing was peripheral blood. The receptors come from a woman at least 80 years old with COVID-19, enrolled during active disease.

The chain has TRBV28 and TRBJ1-5; D possibly corresponds to TRBD1 (5 bases). Germline V gene data show CDR1 as MDHEN and CDR2 as SYDVKM. The CDR3 contains 15 residues. The germline V and J ends were trimmed by 2 bases and 3 bases, with 11 bases remaining between them. CDR3 residues: CASSLQGKANQPQHF. CDR3 DNA: TGTGCCAGCAGTTTACAGGGAAAGGCCAATCAGCCCCAGCATTTT.

V is TRBV11-2 and J is TRBJ2-2; perhaps TRBD2 as D (6 bases). This CDR3 has 15 residues. The V gene lost 3 bases and the J gene lost 5 bases, with 13 bases spanning the gap. CDR1 and CDR2 (germline): SGHAT, FQNNGV. The CDR3 reads CASSLEGIQTGELFF. The CDR3 DNA reads as TGTGCCAGCAGCTTGGAGGGGATCCAGACCGGGGAGCTGTTTTTT.

The chain has TRBV6-5 and TRBJ1-1, with 10 bases matching TRBD1. With 2 bases clipped from V and 5 bases from J, the junction kept 2 bases outside the gene matches. This CDR3 region has 14 residues. The germline gives CDR1 MNHEY, CDR2 SVGAGI. CDR3 coding DNA: TGTGCCAGCAGTTACGGGACAGGGGTGACTGAAGCTTTCTTT. Translation: CASSYGTGVTEAFF.

This clone was observed a few times. The chain recombines TRBV6-6 with TRBJ1-2; TRBD1 might be the D (5 bases). The V end lost 6 bases, the J end lost 3 bases, and 11 bases lay between the germline ends. This CDR3 region has 13 residues. CDR1 and CDR2 from the germline V gene are MNHNY and SVGAGI (reference sequence). As DNA, the CDR3 is TGTGCCAGCAGCACCTCGACAGACTATGGCTACACCTTC. Its protein is CASSTSTDYGYTF.

The gene calls are TRBV6-2 or TRBV6-3 and TRBJ1-5, with D maybe TRBD1 (6 bases). Between the trimmed V and J ends, which lost 5 bases and 4 bases, there was a span of 9 bases. Germline V gives CDR1 MNHEY, CDR2 SVGEGT. This CDR3 is built from 13 residues. CDR3 in DNA: TGTGCCAGCAGTGCGACAGGTAATCAGCCCCAGCATTTT. This gives the protein CASSATGNQPQHF.

This clone was observed a few times. The rearrangement uses TRBV19 and TRBJ2-2; 11 bases map to TRBD2. CDR3 length: 15 amino acids. Trimming cost V 9 bases and J 4 bases; bases outside gene matches: 7. Germline V CDR1 and CDR2: LNHDA, SQIVND (reference sequence). CDR3 loop: CASRTSGGRTGELFF. DNA for the CDR3: TGTGCCAGCCGTACTAGCGGGGGACGCACCGGGGAGCTGTTTTTT.

Concerning this clone: The same CDR3 also results from other DNA sequences found in this sample. The chain combines TRBV5-1 with TRBJ2-2, with a tentative D call TRBD1 (5 bases). Germline-derived CDR1 and CDR2 are SGHRS and YFSETQ. This CDR3 is built from 14 residues. V lost 4 bases to trimming and J lost 2 bases, with 9 bases between them. CDR3 in DNA: TGCGCCAGCAGCACCGACAGAAACACCGGGGAGCTGTTTTTT. This encodes CASSTDRNTGELFF.

The chain combines TRBV5-1 with TRBJ2-3; the match to TRBD2 covers 9 bases. The CDR3 totals 17 residues. In germline, CDR1 is SGHRS, CDR2 YFSETQ. Trimming cost V 5 bases and J 0 bases; bases outside gene matches: 10. The CDR3 DNA reads as TGCGCCAGCAGAGGGCCTAGCGGGGTCCTAAGCACAGATACGCAGTATTTT. Amino acids: CASRGPSGVLSTDTQYF.

CDR3 in DNA: TGTGCCAGCAGTGCAAATGGAGTACATGACTACACCTTC. As protein: CASSANGVHDYTF. The chain combines TRBV6-2 or TRBV6-3 with TRBJ1-2; D unclear. The CDR3 extends over 13 amino acids. With 5 bases removed from V and 10 bases from J, the gap between germline ends came to 17 bases. Germline values: CDR1 MNHEY, CDR2 SVGEGT.

The chain joins TRBV5-5 to TRBJ1-2; D uncertain. Trimming took off 1 base at V and 6 bases at J, with 10 bases between the two ends. The CDR3 has 13 amino acids. Looked up from germline, CDR1 is SGHKS and CDR2 is YYEKEE (reference sequence). The CDR3 DNA follows: TGTGCCAGCAGCTTGCGCCTTACTGATGGCTACACCTTC. Translation gives CASSLRLTDGYTF.

This chain joins TRBV7-2 and TRBJ1-6, with 9 positions matching TRBD1. J gave up 7 bases and V 3 bases, and 7 bases lay outside the gene matches. Germline-derived CDR1 and CDR2 are SGHTA and FQGNSA. The CDR3 runs to 16 residues. CDR3 coding DNA: TGTGCCAGCAGCTTCCAGCCCGGGACAGGGAATTCACCCCTCCACTTT. Residues: CASSFQPGTGNSPLHF.

The CDR3 DNA follows: TGTGCCAGCAGTTTACGACCCGGGGGGGAGCAGTTCTTC. This sequence encodes CASSLRPGGEQFF. This sequence joins TRBV28 and TRBJ2-1; 7 positions match TRBD2. In germline, CDR1 is MDHEN, CDR2 SYDVKM. The CDR3 runs 13 residues. V was clipped by 2 bases and J by 10 bases; unmatched bases: 5.

The J gene is TRBJ2-3, the V gene TRBV7-2; 11 bases align to TRBD2. V dropped 6 bases and J dropped 2; count of bases not matched to a gene: 4. Germline V gene lookup returns CDR1 SGHTA and CDR2 FQGNSA. This CDR3 has 15 amino acids. The CDR3 loop reads CASSLLAGVTDTQYF. CDR3 DNA sequence: TGTGCCAGCAGTTTACTAGCGGGGGTCACAGATACGCAGTATTTT.

The V gene is TRBV24-1, the J gene TRBJ2-5; a weak D match, TRBD1 (5 bases). In germline, CDR1 is KGHDR, CDR2 SFDVKD. Trimming removed 2 bases from V and 4 bases from J, with 16 bases in between. CDR3 size: 16 residues. The CDR3 loop reads CATSDYGAAGRETQYF. CDR3 nucleotide sequence: TGTGCCACCAGTGATTACGGCGCGGCAGGGCGAGAGACCCAGTACTTC.